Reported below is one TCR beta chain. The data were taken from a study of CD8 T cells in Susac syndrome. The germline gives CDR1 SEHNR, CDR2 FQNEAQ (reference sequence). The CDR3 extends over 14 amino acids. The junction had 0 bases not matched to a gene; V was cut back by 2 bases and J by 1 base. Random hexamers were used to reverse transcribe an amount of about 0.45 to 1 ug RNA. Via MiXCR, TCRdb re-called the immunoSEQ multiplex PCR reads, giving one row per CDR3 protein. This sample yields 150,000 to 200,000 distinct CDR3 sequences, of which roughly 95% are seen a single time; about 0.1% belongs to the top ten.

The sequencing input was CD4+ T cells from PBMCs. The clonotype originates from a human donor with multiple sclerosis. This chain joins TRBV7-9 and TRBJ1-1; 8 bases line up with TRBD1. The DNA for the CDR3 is TGTGCCAGCAGCTTACAGGGGGCGAACACTGAAGCTTTCTTT. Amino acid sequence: CASSLQGANTEAFF.